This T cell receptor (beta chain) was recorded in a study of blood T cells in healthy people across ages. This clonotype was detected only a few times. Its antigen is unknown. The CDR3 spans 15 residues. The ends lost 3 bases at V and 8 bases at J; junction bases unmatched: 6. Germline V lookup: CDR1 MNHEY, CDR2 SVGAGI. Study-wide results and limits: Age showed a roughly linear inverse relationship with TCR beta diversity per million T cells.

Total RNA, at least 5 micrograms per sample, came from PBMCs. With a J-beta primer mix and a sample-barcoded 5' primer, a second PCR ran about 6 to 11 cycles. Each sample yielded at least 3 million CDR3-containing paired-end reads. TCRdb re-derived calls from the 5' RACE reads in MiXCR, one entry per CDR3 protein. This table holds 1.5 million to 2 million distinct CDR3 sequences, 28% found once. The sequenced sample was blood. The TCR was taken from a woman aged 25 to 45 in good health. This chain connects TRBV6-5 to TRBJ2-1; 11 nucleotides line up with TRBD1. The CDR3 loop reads CASSYRGQGVYEQFF. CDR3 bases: TGTGCCAGCAGTTATCGGGGACAGGGGGTCTATGAGCAGTTCTTC.